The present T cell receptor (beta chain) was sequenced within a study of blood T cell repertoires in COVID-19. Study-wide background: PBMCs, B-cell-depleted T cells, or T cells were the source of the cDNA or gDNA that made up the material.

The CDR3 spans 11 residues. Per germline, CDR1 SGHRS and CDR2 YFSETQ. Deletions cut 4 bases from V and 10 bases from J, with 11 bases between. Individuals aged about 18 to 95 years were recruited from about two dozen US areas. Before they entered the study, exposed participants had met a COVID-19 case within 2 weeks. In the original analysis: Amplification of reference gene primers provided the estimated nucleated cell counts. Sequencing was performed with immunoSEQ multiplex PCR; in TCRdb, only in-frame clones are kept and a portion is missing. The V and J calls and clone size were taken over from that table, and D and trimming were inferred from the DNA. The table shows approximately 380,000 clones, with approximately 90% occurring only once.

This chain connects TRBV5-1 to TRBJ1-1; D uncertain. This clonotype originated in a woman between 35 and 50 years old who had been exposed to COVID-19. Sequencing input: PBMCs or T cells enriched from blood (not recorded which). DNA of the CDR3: TGCGCCAGCAGCGCGGGTTGGAGAGCTTTCTTT. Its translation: CASSAGWRAFF.